This entry is about one TCR beta chain. Its specificity is not known. The data belong to a study of cytomegalovirus exposure and HLA in healthy donors. CDR3 length equals 17 residues. Germline-derived CDR1 and CDR2 are MNHEY and SMNVEV (reference sequence). J gave up 3 bases and V 1 base, and 8 bases lay outside the gene matches. Use of 60 Vbeta and 13 Jbeta primers characterized the PCR. Authors' analysis steps: Unique TCR beta chains totaled some 81 million in a later count, with roughly 11 million of them shared. Sequenced by immunoSEQ multiplex PCR; TCRdb stores in-frame clones only, minus some. That table supplies the V and J calls and clone size; D and trimming were determined from the DNA. The table includes 60,000 to 70,000 clones, about 80% detected once. Study-wide results and limits: More clonal expansion characterized HLA-associated TCR beta chains than equally common others in a later analysis. As a later analysis showed, a missense DCLRE1C variant was linked to trimming of TCR beta V- and J-genes.

The receptor's source is a man in his sixties in good health and CMV-seropositive. Sequencing was carried out using PBMCs. The J gene is TRBJ2-2, the V gene TRBV27; 7 bases line up with TRBD2. The DNA of the CDR3 is TGTGCCAGCAGTTTATTTGTGGGGGAGGGCCACACCGGGGAGCTGTTTTTT. This codes for CASSLFVGEGHTGELFF.